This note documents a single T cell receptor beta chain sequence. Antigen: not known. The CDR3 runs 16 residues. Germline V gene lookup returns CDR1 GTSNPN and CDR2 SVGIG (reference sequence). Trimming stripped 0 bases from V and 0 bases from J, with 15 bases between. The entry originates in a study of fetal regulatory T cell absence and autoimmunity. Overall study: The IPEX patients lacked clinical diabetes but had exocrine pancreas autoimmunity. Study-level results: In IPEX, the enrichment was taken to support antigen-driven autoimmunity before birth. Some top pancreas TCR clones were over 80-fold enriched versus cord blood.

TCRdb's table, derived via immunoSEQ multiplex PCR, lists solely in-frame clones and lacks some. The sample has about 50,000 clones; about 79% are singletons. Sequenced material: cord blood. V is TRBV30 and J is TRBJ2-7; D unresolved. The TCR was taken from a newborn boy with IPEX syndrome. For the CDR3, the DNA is TGTGCCTGGAGTGTACCGAGAGGTAGGAGCTCCTACGAGCAGTACTTC. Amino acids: CAWSVPRGRSSYEQYF.